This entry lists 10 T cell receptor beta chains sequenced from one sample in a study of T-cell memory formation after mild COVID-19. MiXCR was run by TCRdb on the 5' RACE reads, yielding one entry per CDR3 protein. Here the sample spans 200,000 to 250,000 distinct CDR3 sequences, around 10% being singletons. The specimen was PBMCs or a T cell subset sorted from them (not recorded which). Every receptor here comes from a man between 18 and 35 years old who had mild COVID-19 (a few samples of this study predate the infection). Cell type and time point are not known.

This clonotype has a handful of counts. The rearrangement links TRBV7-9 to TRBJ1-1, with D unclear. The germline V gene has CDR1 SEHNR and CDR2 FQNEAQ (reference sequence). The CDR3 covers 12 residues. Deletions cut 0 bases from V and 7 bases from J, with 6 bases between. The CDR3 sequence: CASSLANGEAFF. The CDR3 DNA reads TGTGCCAGCAGCTTAGCCAACGGTGAAGCTTTCTTT.

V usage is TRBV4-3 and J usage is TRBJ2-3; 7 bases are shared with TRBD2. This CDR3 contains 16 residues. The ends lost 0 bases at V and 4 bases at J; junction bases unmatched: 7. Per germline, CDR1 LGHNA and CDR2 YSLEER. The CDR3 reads CASSQDRQGGADTQYF. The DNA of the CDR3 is TGCGCCAGCAGCCAAGATCGGCAGGGAGGGGCAGATACGCAGTATTTT.

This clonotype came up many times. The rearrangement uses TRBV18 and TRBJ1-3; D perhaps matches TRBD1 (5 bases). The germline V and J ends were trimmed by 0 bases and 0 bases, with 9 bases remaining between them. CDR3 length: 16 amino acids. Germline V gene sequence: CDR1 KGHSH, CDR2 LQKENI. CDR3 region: CASSPPGRFSGNTIYF. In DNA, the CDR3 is TGTGCCAGCTCACCACCGGGACGGTTCTCTGGAAACACCATATATTTT.

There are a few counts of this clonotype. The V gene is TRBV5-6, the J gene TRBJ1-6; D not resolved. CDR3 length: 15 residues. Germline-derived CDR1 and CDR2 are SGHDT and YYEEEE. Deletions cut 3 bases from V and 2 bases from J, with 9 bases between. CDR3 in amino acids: CASSWGTPYNSPLHF. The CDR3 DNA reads TGTGCCAGCAGCTGGGGAACCCCCTATAATTCACCCCTCCACTTT.

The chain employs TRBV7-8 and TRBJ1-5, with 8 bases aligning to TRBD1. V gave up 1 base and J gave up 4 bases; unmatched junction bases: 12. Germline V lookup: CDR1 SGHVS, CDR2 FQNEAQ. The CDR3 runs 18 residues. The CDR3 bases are TGTGCCAGCAGCTTAGTGAAGATATCGGACAGGGTTAATCAGCCCCAGCATTTT. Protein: CASSLVKISDRVNQPQHF. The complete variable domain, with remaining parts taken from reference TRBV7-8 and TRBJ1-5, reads GAGVSQSPRYKVAKRGQDVALRCDPISGHVSLFWYQQALGQGPEFLTYFQNEAQLDKSGLPSDRFFAERPEGSVSTLKIQRTQQEDSAVYLCASSLVKISDRVNQPQHFGDGTRLSIL.

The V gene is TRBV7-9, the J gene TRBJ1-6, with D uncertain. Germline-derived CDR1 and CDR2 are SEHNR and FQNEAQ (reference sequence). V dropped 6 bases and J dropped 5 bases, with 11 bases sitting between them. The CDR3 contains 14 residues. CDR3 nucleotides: TGTGCCAGCAGACTAGATACAGATAATTCACCCCTCCACTTT. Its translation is CASRLDTDNSPLHF.

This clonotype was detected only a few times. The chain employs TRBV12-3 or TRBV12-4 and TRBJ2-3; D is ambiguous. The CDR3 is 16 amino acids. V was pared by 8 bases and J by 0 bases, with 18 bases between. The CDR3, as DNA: TGTGCCAGCTCTCCCAGTGAGTTTGGGAGCACAGATACGCAGTATTTT. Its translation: CASSPSEFGSTDTQYF.

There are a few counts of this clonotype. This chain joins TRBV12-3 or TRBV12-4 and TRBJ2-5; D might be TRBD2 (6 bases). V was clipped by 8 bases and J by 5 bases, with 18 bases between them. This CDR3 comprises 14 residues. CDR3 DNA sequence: TGTGCCAGCGGCCGGTTGACTAGGAGGGAGACCCAGTACTTC. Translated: CASGRLTRRETQYF.

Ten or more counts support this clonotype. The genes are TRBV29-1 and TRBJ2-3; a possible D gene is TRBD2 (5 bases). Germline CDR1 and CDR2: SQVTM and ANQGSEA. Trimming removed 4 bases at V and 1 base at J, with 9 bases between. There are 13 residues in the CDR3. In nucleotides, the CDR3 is TGCAGCGTTGTCCGGCGGGGCACAGATACGCAGTATTTT. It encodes CSVVRRGTDTQYF.

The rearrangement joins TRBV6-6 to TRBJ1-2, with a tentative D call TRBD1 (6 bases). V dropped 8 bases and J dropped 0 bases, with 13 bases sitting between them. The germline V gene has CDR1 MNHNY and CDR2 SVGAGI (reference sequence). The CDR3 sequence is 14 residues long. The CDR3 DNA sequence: TGTGCCAGCGTGGAACAGGGAACTAACTATGGCTACACCTTC. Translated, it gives CASVEQGTNYGYTF.